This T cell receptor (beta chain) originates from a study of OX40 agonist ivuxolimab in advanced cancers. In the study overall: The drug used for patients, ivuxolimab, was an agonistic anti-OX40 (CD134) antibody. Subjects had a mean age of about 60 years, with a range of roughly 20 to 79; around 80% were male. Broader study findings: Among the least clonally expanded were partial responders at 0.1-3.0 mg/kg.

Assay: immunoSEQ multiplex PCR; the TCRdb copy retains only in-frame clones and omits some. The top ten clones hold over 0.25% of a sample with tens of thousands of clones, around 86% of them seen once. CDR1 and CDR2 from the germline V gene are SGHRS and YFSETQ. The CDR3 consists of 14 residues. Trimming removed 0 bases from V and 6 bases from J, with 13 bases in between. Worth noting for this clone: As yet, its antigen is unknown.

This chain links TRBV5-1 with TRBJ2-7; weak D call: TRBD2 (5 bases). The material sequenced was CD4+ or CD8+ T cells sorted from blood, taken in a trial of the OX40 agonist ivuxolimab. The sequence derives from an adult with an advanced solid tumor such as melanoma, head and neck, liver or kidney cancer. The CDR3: CASSLDLGVGEQYV. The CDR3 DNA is TGCGCCAGCAGCTTGGATCTCGGGGTTGGCGAGCAGTACGTC.